Each of the 2 T cell receptor beta chains below was sequenced from the same sample in a study of T cells after yellow fever vaccination. MiXCR, run by TCRdb on the 5' RACE reads, gives a single entry per CDR3 protein. The sample consists of roughly 150,000 distinct CDR3 sequences, 5% to 7.5% of them appearing once. The sample consisted of CD4+ T cells sorted from PBMCs, taken 10 days after the yellow fever booster vaccination. The receptors were sampled from a young man who received the YFV17D yellow fever vaccine.

There are many counts of this clonotype. The chain uses TRBV20-1 and TRBJ2-7; 8 bases align to TRBD1. Germline V gene sequence: CDR1 DFQATT, CDR2 SNEGSKA (reference sequence). The ends lost 5 bases at V and 3 bases at J; junction bases unmatched: 15. This CDR3 comprises 16 residues. In nucleotides, the CDR3 is TGCAGTGCTCCTGACATCGACAGGGGAGGAGTCTACGAGCAGTACTTC. Translated, it gives CSAPDIDRGGVYEQYF.

This clonotype occurred many times. The chain combines TRBV25-1 with TRBJ2-3, with no clear D. CDR1 is MGHDK and CDR2 is SYGVNS in the germline V gene. CDR3 length: 10 amino acids. The V and J ends lost 3 bases and 7 bases respectively, with 2 bases between them. This CDR3 is CASSEHTQYF. Written as DNA, the CDR3 is TGTGCCAGCAGTGAGCATACGCAGTATTTT.